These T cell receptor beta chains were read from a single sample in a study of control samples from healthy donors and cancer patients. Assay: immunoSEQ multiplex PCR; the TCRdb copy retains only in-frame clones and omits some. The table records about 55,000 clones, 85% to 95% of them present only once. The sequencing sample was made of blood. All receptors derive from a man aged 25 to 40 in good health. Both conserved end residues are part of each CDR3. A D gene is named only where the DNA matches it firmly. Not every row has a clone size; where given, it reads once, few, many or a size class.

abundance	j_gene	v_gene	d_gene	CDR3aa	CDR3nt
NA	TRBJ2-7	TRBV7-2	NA	CASSLWGAYEQYF	TGTGCCAGCAGCTTATGGGGTGCCTACGAGCAGTACTTC
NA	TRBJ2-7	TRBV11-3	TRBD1	CASSLYGTGAYEQYF	TGTGCCAGCAGCTTATATGGGACAGGGGCTTACGAGCAGTACTTC
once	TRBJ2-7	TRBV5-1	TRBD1	CASRLPGQGREQYF	TGCGCCAGCAGGTTACCGGGACAGGGGCGTGAGCAGTACTTC
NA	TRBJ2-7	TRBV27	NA	CASSFTGSPYEQYF	TGTGCCAGCAGTTTCACGGGATCCCCCTACGAGCAGTACTTC
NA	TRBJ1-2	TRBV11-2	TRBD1	CASSSGTGIYGYTF	TGTGCCAGCAGCTCCGGGACAGGGATCTATGGCTACACCTTC
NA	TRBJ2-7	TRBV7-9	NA	CASSHAGWDEQYF	TGTGCCAGCAGCCATGCGGGGTGGGACGAGCAGTACTTC
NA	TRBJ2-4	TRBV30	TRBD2	CAWSKLLRTSIQYF	TGTGCCTGGAGTAAACTCCTCCGGACTAGCATTCAGTACTTC
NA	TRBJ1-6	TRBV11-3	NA	CASSPGGRGSYNSPLHF	TGTGCCAGCAGCCCGGGGGGAAGGGGCTCCTATAATTCACCCCTCCACTTT
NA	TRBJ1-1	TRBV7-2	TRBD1	CASSPPGQGNTEAFF	TGTGCCAGCAGCCCACCGGGACAGGGGAACACTGAAGCTTTCTTT
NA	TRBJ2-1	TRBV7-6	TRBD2	CASTQARDRGTSGSSYNEQFF	TGTGCCAGCACTCAAGCCCGGGACAGGGGGACTAGCGGGAGCTCCTACAATGAGCAGTTCTTC
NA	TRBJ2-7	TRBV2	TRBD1	CASSRDRGEQYF	TGTGCCAGCAGTCGTGACAGGGGCGAGCAGTACTTC
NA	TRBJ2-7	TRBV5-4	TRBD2	CASSPSGSSYEQYF	TGTGCCAGCAGCCCTAGCGGGAGCTCCTACGAGCAGTACTTC
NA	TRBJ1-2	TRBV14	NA	CASSQEFRSYGYTF	TGTGCCAGCAGCCAAGAATTTCGGAGCTATGGCTACACCTTC
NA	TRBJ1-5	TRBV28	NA	CASGNWNQPQHF	TGTGCCAGCGGGAACTGGAATCAGCCCCAGCATTTT
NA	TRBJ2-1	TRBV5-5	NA	CASSLAPTNNEQFF	TGTGCCAGCAGCTTGGCCCCGACAAACAATGAGCAGTTCTTC
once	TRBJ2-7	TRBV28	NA	CARHHSTGDRSYEQYF	TGTGCCCGTCATCACAGTACGGGGGACAGATCCTACGAGCAGTACTTC
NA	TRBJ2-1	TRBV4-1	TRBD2	CASSLGLADNEQFF	TGCGCCAGCAGCCTGGGACTAGCGGACAATGAGCAGTTCTTC
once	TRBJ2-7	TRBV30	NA	CAWSFQSEQYF	TGTGCCTGGAGTTTCCAGTCCGAGCAGTACTTC
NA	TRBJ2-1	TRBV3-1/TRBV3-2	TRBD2	CASSQTGLAGVEQFF	TGTGCCAGCAGCCAGACGGGACTAGCGGGAGTTGAGCAGTTCTTC
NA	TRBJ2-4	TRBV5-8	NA	CASSRDTGLRTKNIQYF	TGTGCCAGCAGCCGAGACACAGGGCTCCGAACCAAAAACATTCAGTACTTC
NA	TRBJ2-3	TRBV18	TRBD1	CASSPGTGSTDTQYF	TGTGCCAGCTCACCTGGGACAGGGAGCACAGATACGCAGTATTTT
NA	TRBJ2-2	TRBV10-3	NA	CAISEEVGRNTGELFF	TGTGCCATCAGTGAAGAGGTGGGACGAAACACCGGGGAGCTGTTTTTT
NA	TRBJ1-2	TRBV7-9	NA	CASSLVAEYGYTF	TGTGCCAGCAGCTTAGTGGCGGAATATGGCTACACCTTC
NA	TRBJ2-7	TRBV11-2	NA	CASSDLIGVPVYEQYF	TGTGCCAGCAGCGACCTAATCGGGGTCCCGGTCTACGAGCAGTACTTC
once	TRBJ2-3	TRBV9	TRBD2	CASSPRIAGGGTSTDTQYF	TGTGCCAGCAGTCCCCGCATAGCGGGAGGGGGGACTAGCACAGATACGCAGTATTTT
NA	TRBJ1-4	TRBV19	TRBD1	CASSQNRGEKLFF	TGTGCCAGTAGCCAAAACAGGGGAGAAAAACTGTTTTTT
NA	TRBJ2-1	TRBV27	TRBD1	CASSPADRGLFDNEQFF	TGTGCCAGCAGTCCGGCGGACAGGGGGCTTTTCGACAATGAGCAGTTCTTC
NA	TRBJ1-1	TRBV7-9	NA	CASSDWTANTEAFF	TGTGCCAGCAGCGACTGGACAGCGAACACTGAAGCTTTCTTT
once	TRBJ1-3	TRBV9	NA	CASSVGIGSGNTIYF	TGTGCCAGCAGCGTAGGGATCGGCTCTGGAAACACCATATATTTT
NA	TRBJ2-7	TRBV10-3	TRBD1	CAISSRQGIYEQYF	TGTGCCATCAGTTCTAGACAGGGGATCTACGAGCAGTACTTC
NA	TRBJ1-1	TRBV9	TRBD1	CASSVGGQGNTEAFF	TGTGCCAGCAGCGTAGGAGGACAGGGGAACACTGAAGCTTTCTTT
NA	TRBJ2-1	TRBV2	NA	CASSKGQGGNEQFF	TGTGCCAGCAGCAAAGGGCAGGGGGGCAATGAGCAGTTCTTC